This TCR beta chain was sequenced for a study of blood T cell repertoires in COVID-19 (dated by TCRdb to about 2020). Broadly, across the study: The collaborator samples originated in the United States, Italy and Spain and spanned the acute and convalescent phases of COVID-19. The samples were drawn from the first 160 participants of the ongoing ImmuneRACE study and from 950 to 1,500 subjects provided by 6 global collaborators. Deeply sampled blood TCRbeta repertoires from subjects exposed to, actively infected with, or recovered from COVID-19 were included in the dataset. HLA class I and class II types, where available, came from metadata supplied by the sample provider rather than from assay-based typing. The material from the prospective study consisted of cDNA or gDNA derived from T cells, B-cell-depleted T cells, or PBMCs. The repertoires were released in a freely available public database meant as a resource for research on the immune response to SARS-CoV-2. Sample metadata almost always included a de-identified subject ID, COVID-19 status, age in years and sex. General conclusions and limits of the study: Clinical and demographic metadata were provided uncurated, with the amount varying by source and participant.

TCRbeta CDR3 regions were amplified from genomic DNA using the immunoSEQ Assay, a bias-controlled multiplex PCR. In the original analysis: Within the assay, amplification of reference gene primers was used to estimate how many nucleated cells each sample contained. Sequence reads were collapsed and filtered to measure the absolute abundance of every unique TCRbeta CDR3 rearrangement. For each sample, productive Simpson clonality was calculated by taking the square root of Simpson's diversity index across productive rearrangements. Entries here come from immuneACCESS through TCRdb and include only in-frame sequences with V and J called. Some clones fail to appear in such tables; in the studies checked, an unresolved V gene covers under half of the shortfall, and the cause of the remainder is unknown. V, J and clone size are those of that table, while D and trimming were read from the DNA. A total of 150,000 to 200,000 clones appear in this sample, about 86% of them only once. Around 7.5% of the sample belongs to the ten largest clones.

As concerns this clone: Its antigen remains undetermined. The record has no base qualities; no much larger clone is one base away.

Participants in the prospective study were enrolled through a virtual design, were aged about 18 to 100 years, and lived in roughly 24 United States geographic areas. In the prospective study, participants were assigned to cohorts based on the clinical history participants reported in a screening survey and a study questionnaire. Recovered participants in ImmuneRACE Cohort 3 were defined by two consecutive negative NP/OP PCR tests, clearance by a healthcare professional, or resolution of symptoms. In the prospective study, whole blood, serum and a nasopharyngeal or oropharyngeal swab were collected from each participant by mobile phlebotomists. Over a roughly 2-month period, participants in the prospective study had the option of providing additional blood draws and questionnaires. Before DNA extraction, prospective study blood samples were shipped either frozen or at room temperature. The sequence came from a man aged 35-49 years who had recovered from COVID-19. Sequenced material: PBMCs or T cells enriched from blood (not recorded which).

Here is the DNA: TGCGCCAGCAGCTTGGGCGGACAGGGAAAAGCTTTCTTT. Translation gives CASSLGGQGKAFF. The rearrangement joined TRBV5-1 to TRBJ1-1; 8 bases in between match TRBD1. Relative to germline, V is missing 0 bases and J is missing 9 bases, with 4 bases of the junction outside any gene match. The CDR1 and CDR2 encoded by the germline V gene are SGHRS and YFSETQ. From cysteine to phenylalanine, the CDR3 is 13 amino acids long. CDR3 DNA only is kept here, 39 bases in frame from base 1.